What follows describes a single TCR beta chain. The antigen remains unidentified. The sample is drawn from a study of T cells in Graves' hyperthyroidism and ophthalmopathy. Amplified TCR beta CDR3 regions came from RNA transcripts. HTBI primers were employed in a first-round RT-PCR of the TCR CDR3. TCRdb fed the multiplex PCR reads into MiXCR, producing one record per CDR3 protein. The profile shows fewer than 250,000 distinct CDR3 sequences, 17% of them singletons. Study results and caveats: For ophthalmopathy, model prediction preceded onset by a median 6.5 months. Stable hyperthyroidism was separated from ophthalmopathy by a model based on 13 V-J features.

No ophthalmopathy progression within 18 months constituted stable Graves' hyperthyroidism. The study excluded patients with uncontrolled infection, other autoimmune disease, pregnancy or lactation. This CDR3 is built from 12 residues. V dropped 3 bases and J dropped 9 bases, with 9 bases sitting between them. The V gene's germline CDR1 is LNHDA and CDR2 SQIVND (reference sequence). Sequenced: blood. The V and J genes are TRBV19 and TRBJ1-5; no clear D. The receptor's source is a man aged 50 or older with Graves' hyperthyroidism. CDR3 in DNA: TGTGCCAGTAGTATCGCGGGTGGGCCCCAGCATTTT. This translates into CASSIAGGPQHF.